This entry features one T cell receptor (beta chain) sequence. What it binds is not known. Between days 10 and 11 of culture, CD4+ T cells were separated out. Participants got two doses of BNT162b2 or mRNA-1273 vaccine. The V gene lost 1 base and the J gene lost 4 bases, with 7 bases spanning the gap. The CDR3 has 13 residues. CDR1 is SGHDN and CDR2 is FVKESK in the germline V gene. Profiling relied on immunoSEQ multiplex PCR, and the TCRdb table lists in-frame clones only, not all of them. The table records 66,000 or so clones, roughly 80% of them present only once. This record belongs to a study of vaccination effects on CD4 cells after COVID-19. About the research overall: Wells of a few million PBMC each were grown with 7.5 to 10 IU/ml IL-2 and roughly 9.2 ug/ml peptides. Broader study findings: No early post-infection timepoints were available in the study, which also included few convalescent patients. Substantial clonal contraction characterized both infection- and vaccine-induced clones late after vaccination.

This TCR was recovered from a human donor who received a COVID-19 vaccine. The rearrangement uses TRBV14 and TRBJ1-2; no reliable D call. This specimen consisted of CD4+ T cells from PBMCs cultured without peptide, obtained after COVID-19 vaccination. The DNA for the CDR3 is TGTGCCAGCAGCCAAGGAAACCTCTATGGCTACACCTTC. The encoded protein is CASSQGNLYGYTF.